Presented here are 7 T cell receptor beta chains from one specimen sequenced in a study of Ad26.COV2.S vaccination and SARS-CoV-2 variants. Treatment noted: around 19 received Ad26.COV2.S at low or high dose, single or two shots; 5 received placebo; per-sample allocation not given. Sampling was done on day 63 after the first vaccine or placebo injection. Profiling relied on immunoSEQ multiplex PCR, and the TCRdb table lists in-frame clones only, not all of them. Among 400,000 to 500,000 clones listed, about 88% were seen once. The material sequenced was peripheral blood, taken in a trial of Ad26.COV2.S vaccine versus placebo. The receptors were gathered from a person aged 18-65 years who received the Ad26.COV2.S COVID-19 vaccine or a placebo.

The chain links TRBV7-2 to TRBJ2-7; D ambiguous. Trimming left V 4 bases short and J 0 bases short, with 7 bases between. This CDR3 spans 13 amino acids. Germline V gene sequence: CDR1 SGHTA, CDR2 FQGNSA. The chain's CDR3 is CASSYDSSYEQYF. DNA for the CDR3: TGTGCCAGCAGCTACGACTCCTCCTACGAGCAGTACTTC. Using reference TRBV7-2 and TRBJ2-7 for the parts outside the CDR3, the full variable domain is GAGVSQSPSNKVTEKGKDVELRCDPISGHTALYWYRQSLGQGLEFLIYFQGNSAPDKSGLPSDRFSAERTGGSVSTLTIQRTQQEDSAVYLCASSYDSSYEQYFGPGTRLTVT.

This clone was recorded a few times. The rearrangement links TRBV6-2 or TRBV6-3 to TRBJ1-5; D not resolved. CDR3 size: 15 residues. The V gene's germline CDR1 is MNHEY and CDR2 SVGEGT. V was trimmed by 5 bases and J by 2 bases, leaving 13 bases between them. Written as DNA, the CDR3 is TGTGCCAGCAGTGGCCGGGCCGAGGGCAATCAGCCCCAGCATTTT. Encoded protein: CASSGRAEGNQPQHF.

The chain links TRBV5-6 to TRBJ2-1, with D perhaps TRBD1 (5 bases). The CDR3 consists of 11 residues. In germline, CDR1 is SGHDT, CDR2 YYEEEE. V lost 4 bases and J lost 12, with 11 bases in between. CDR3 bases: TGTGCCAGCAGCGACAGTCCCTTGCAGTTCTTC. Its protein is CASSDSPLQFF.

The rearrangement uses TRBV9 and TRBJ2-5; weak D call: TRBD2 (5 bases). V was cut by 0 bases and J by 1 base, with 10 bases left in between. CDR1 SGDLS and CDR2 YYNGEE come from the germline V gene. The CDR3 loop spans 15 amino acids. CDR3 bases: TGTGCCAGCAGCGTAGTCGGGGATTTCCAAGAGACCCAGTACTTC. This sequence encodes CASSVVGDFQETQYF.

V is TRBV7-9 and J is TRBJ1-1; D remains ambiguous. Germline V gives CDR1 SEHNR, CDR2 FQNEAQ (reference sequence). CDR3 length: 13 amino acids. Trimming stripped 1 base from V and 8 bases from J, with 11 bases between. DNA for the CDR3: TGTGCCAGCAGCTTAGGTTTCGGGAGAGAAGCTTTCTTT. Amino acid sequence: CASSLGFGREAFF.

The chain carries TRBV3-1 (or the pseudogene TRBV3-2) and TRBJ1-1; TRBD1 might be the D (5 bases). CDR3 length equals 13 residues. Trimming removed 2 bases at V and 3 bases at J, with 7 bases between. Per the germline V gene, CDR1 is LGHDT and CDR2 is YNNKEL (reference sequence). CDR3 in amino acids: CASSQRGYTEAFF. CDR3 nucleotide sequence: TGTGCCAGCAGCCAAAGGGGATACACTGAAGCTTTCTTT.

The chain uses TRBV28 and TRBJ2-4; the D is unclear. The V end was cut by 6 bases, the J end by 6 bases, with 18 bases between. Germline-derived CDR1 and CDR2 are MDHEN and SYDVKM. CDR3 length equals 15 residues. The CDR3 loop reads CASRPAGQWGNIQYF. Written as DNA, the CDR3 is TGTGCCAGCAGGCCGGCCGGGCAATGGGGAAACATTCAGTACTTC.